The clone carrying this T cell receptor (beta chain) was detected many times. This sample was included in a study of Graves' ophthalmopathy and Graves' hyperthyroidism. Germline CDR1 is SGHAT and CDR2 is FQNNGV. The CDR3 covers 13 residues. Trimming removed 3 bases at V and 3 bases at J, with 9 bases between. As the template, RNA transcripts were used to amplify TCR beta CDR3 regions. The first-round RT-PCR employed HTBI primers together with the Qiagen OneStep RT-PCR kit. A multiplex PCR was then performed as the second round. TCRdb recomputed calls from the multiplex PCR reads with MiXCR, one row per CDR3 protein. Found here are some 370,000 distinct CDR3 sequences, approximately 17% of them singletons; the top ten hold around 2.4%.

The sequenced sample was peripheral blood. The receptor comes from an adult woman with stable Graves' hyperthyroidism. J is TRBJ2-7 and V is TRBV11-2; D perhaps matches TRBD2 (6 bases). CDR3 DNA sequence: TGTGCCAGCAGCTTTCGCGGGAACTACGAGCAGTACTTC. This gives the protein CASSFRGNYEQYF.